These 18 T cell receptor beta chains originate from one sample sequenced in a study of response to subunit inactivated influenza vaccine. TCRdb re-analysed the RT-PCR reads in MiXCR, keeping a single row per CDR3 protein. The sample carries around 520,000 distinct CDR3 sequences, 25% recorded once. This material consisted of CD4+ T cells sorted from PBMCs, taken more than 4 days after vaccination. The receptors stem from a man aged 45 to 65 who received an inactivated influenza vaccine.

This clonotype has just a few counts. The chain recombines TRBV12-3 or TRBV12-4 with TRBJ2-5; TRBD2 matches at 15 bases. The length of the CDR3 is 15 residues. V lost 5 bases and J lost 5; bases outside the gene matches: 3. The DNA of the CDR3 is TGTGCCAGCAGTCGGACTAGCGGGGGGGCGGAGACCCAGTACTTC. Amino acids: CASSRTSGGAETQYF.

The chain carries TRBV12-3 or TRBV12-4 and TRBJ2-2; maybe TRBD2 (5 bases). Trimming shortened V by 5 bases and J by 7 bases, and 8 bases separated the two germline ends. This CDR3 is built from 12 residues. As DNA, the CDR3 is TGTGCCAGCAGTAACGGGGTCGGGGAGCTGTTTTTT. Translation: CASSNGVGELFF.

For the CDR3, the DNA is TGTGCCAGCAGCCGACGACAGGACTATGGCTACACCTTC. Translated: CASSRRQDYGYTF. The chain joins TRBV28 to TRBJ1-2, with D tentatively TRBD1 (6 bases). The CDR3 length is 13 residues. The V gene lost 6 bases and the J gene lost 3 bases, with 11 bases spanning the gap. Germline loops: CDR1 MDHEN, CDR2 SYDVKM.

V is TRBV29-1 and J is TRBJ2-7; 7 bases are shared with TRBD1. V trimming: 7 bases; J trimming: 4 bases; junction bases outside the gene matches: 10. The CDR3 is 13 residues long. From germline, CDR1 is SQVTM and CDR2 ANQGSEA. In nucleotides, the CDR3 is TGCAGCGGACAGGGCCCTGGGTCTTACGAGCAGTACTTC. Protein: CSGQGPGSYEQYF.

The V call is TRBV6-5, the J call TRBJ2-7; weak D call: TRBD1 (5 bases). The germline V and J ends were trimmed by 2 bases and 7 bases, with 24 bases remaining between them. The germline V gene has CDR1 MNHEY and CDR2 SVGAGI. This CDR3 spans 17 amino acids. The CDR3 coding sequence is TGTGCCAGCAGTTACGGTGTTACAGGCAGACTGTTACAGGAGCAGTACTTC. Protein product: CASSYGVTGRLLQEQYF.

This sequence joins TRBV7-8 and TRBJ2-7, with D possibly TRBD2 on 5 matching bases. Germline CDR1 reads SGHVS; CDR2 reads FQNEAQ. CDR3 length: 12 amino acids. The V gene lost 5 bases and the J gene lost 4 bases, with 9 bases spanning the gap. For the CDR3, the DNA is TGTGCCAGCAGCGTCCGGGGATACGAGCAGTACTTC. Protein sequence: CASSVRGYEQYF.

The chain carries TRBV20-1 and TRBJ2-7, with D possibly being TRBD1 (5 bases). CDR1 and CDR2 (germline): DFQATT, SNEGSKA (reference sequence). V lost 3 bases to trimming and J lost 1 base, with 13 bases between them. CDR3 size: 14 residues. The DNA for the CDR3 is TGCAGTGCTAGCCCCCTCAGGGTTTCCTACGAGCAGTACTTC. It translates to CSASPLRVSYEQYF.

The rearrangement uses TRBV6-5 and TRBJ2-7; 7 nucleotides line up with TRBD1. V lost 0 bases to trimming and J lost 0 bases; unmatched junction nucleotides: 2. This CDR3 has 15 amino acids. Germline V gene lookup returns CDR1 MNHEY and CDR2 SVGAGI. The CDR3: CASSYSTGVSYEQYF. The CDR3 DNA sequence: TGTGCCAGCAGTTACTCTACAGGGGTCTCCTACGAGCAGTACTTC.

This clonotype was found a few times. The chain joins TRBV6-1 to TRBJ1-5, with TRBD1 as a possible D gene (6 bases). The V and J ends lost 8 bases and 1 base respectively, with 12 bases between them. Germline V lookup: CDR1 MNHNS, CDR2 SASEGT. The CDR3 runs 14 residues. Here the CDR3 reads CASSRTVSNQPQHF. For the CDR3, the DNA is TGTGCCAGCTCTCGGACAGTCAGCAATCAGCCCCAGCATTTT.

There are many counts of this clonotype. The chain joins TRBV12-3 or TRBV12-4 to TRBJ2-7; 8 nucleotides align to TRBD2. Trimming took 6 bases from V and 0 from J; bases not matched to a gene: 7. This CDR3 is built from 15 residues. Here the CDR3 reads CASSLGLAGSYEQYF. In nucleotides, the CDR3 is TGTGCCAGCAGCTTGGGTCTAGCGGGCTCCTACGAGCAGTACTTC.

In its sample, this clonotype was seen a few times. The chain carries TRBV7-2 and TRBJ2-1; 11 nucleotides agree with TRBD2. The junction had 7 bases not matched to a gene; V was cut back by 0 bases and J by 6 bases. Germline loops: CDR1 SGHTA, CDR2 FQGNSA. This CDR3 is built from 17 residues. CDR3 DNA: TGTGCCAGCAGCTTAGCAAAGGCTAGCGGGAGGCTCAATGAGCAGTTCTTC. Its protein is CASSLAKASGRLNEQFF. Together with reference TRBV7-2 and TRBJ2-1, the CDR3 gives the full variable domain: GAGVSQSPSNKVTEKGKDVELRCDPISGHTALYWYRQSLGQGLEFLIYFQGNSAPDKSGLPSDRFSAERTGGSVSTLTIQRTQQEDSAVYLCASSLAKASGRLNEQFFGPGTRLTVL.

This chain connects TRBV6-5 to TRBJ1-2; D is ambiguous. The germline CDR1 and CDR2 sequences are MNHEY and SVGAGI. This CDR3 has 14 residues. The V end lost 2 bases, the J end lost 6 bases, and 13 bases lay between the germline ends. CDR3 loop: CASSYGGGLDGYTF. The CDR3 bases are TGTGCCAGCAGTTACGGCGGAGGGTTGGATGGCTACACCTTC.

CDR3 bases: TGTGCCAGCAGCTTATTGTCTGACTCCTACGAGCAGTACTTC. This gives the protein CASSLLSDSYEQYF. The J gene is TRBJ2-7, the V gene TRBV7-9; D is undetermined. Germline CDR1 SEHNR, CDR2 FQNEAQ (reference sequence). Trimming stripped 2 bases from V and 0 bases from J, with 8 bases between. The CDR3 totals 14 residues.

This clonotype appeared a few times. V and J are TRBV7-9 and TRBJ1-1; 10 bases fit TRBD1. This CDR3 comprises 14 residues. V dropped 7 bases and J dropped 5; count of bases not matched to a gene: 7. CDR1 SEHNR and CDR2 FQNEAQ come from the germline V gene (reference sequence). The CDR3 spells CASIKDRGRTEAFF. In nucleotides, the CDR3 is TGTGCCAGCATCAAAGACAGGGGGCGTACTGAAGCTTTCTTT.

This CDR3 is CASSSTGANSPLHF. The CDR3 DNA sequence: TGCGCCAGCAGCTCGACAGGGGCCAATTCACCCCTCCACTTT. The V call is TRBV5-1, the J call TRBJ1-6; 8 positions agree with TRBD1. The CDR3 loop spans 14 amino acids. CDR1 is SGHRS, CDR2 YFSETQ, per germline. With V trimmed by 3 bases and J by 7 bases, 3 bases remained unmatched.

The table lists this clonotype with a few counts. The chain has TRBV11-2 and TRBJ1-1; TRBD1 might be the D (5 bases). Germline CDR1 reads SGHAT; CDR2 reads FQNNGV. The CDR3 loop spans 15 amino acids. V was pared by 4 bases and J by 5 bases, with 17 bases between. The CDR3 region has the DNA TGTGCCAGCAGCTCCCCCAGGGACGGGGAGACTGAAGCTTTCTTT. It translates to CASSSPRDGETEAFF.

The chain carries TRBV6-2 or TRBV6-3 and TRBJ1-1; no definite D call. Germline V gene lookup returns CDR1 MNHEY and CDR2 SVGEGT. The CDR3 has 14 amino acids. With 7 bases removed from V and 0 bases from J, the gap between germline ends came to 12 bases. CDR3 bases: TGTGCCAGCACCGTCGACGGACTGAACACTGAAGCTTTCTTT. Encoded protein: CASTVDGLNTEAFF.

The V gene is TRBV20-1, the J gene TRBJ2-6; D may be TRBD2 (8 bases). V gave up 4 bases and J gave up 3 bases, with 19 bases separating them. CDR3 length: 17 amino acids. CDR1 and CDR2 from the germline V gene are DFQATT and SNEGSKA (reference sequence). CDR3 nucleotide sequence: TGCAGTGCTAAGGGGGCGGGGGGCCCTAGTGGGGCCAACGTCCTGACTTTC. This codes for CSAKGAGGPSGANVLTF.